Presented here are 27 T cell receptor beta chains from one specimen sequenced in a study of blood T cell repertoires in COVID-19. Sequencing was performed with immunoSEQ multiplex PCR; in TCRdb, only in-frame clones are kept and a portion is missing. This sample carries under 450,000 clones, roughly 87% of them seen once, and the ten largest clones take just under 3%. The specimen sequenced was PBMCs or T cells enriched from blood (not recorded which). These receptor sequences come from a woman aged 25 to 39 who had recovered from COVID-19.

V usage is TRBV5-1 and J usage is TRBJ1-6; TRBD1 matches at 7 bases. CDR1 and CDR2 from the germline V gene are SGHRS and YFSETQ. The CDR3 length is 15 residues. J lost 10 bases, V lost 0 bases, and 7 bases had no gene match. The CDR3 nucleotides are TGCGCCAGCAGCTTGGGGTCAGGGGGTCTGTCACCCCTCCACTTT. It encodes CASSLGSGGLSPLHF.

The chain recombines TRBV28 with TRBJ2-1; 13 nucleotides align to TRBD2. CDR3 length: 13 amino acids. Germline assignment: CDR1 MDHEN and CDR2 SYDVKM. V was clipped by 4 bases and J by 10 bases; unmatched bases: 1. In DNA, the CDR3 is TGTGCCAGCAGTTCGGGACTAGCGGGGGAGCAGTTCTTC. It codes for CASSSGLAGEQFF.

The V gene is TRBV28, the J gene TRBJ1-2, with TRBD1 as a possible D gene (6 bases). Trimming took 7 bases from V and 1 from J, leaving 16 bases between them. This CDR3 comprises 15 residues. Germline loops: CDR1 MDHEN, CDR2 SYDVKM. The CDR3 is CASTGTGTDNYGYTF. CDR3 nucleotides: TGTGCCAGCACCGGCACAGGGACGGATAACTATGGCTACACCTTC.

This sequence joins TRBV28 and TRBJ1-4; no definite D call. Germline CDR1 MDHEN, CDR2 SYDVKM. Trimming shortened V by 7 bases and J by 0 bases, and 3 bases separated the two germline ends. The CDR3 is 12 residues long. The CDR3 DNA reads as TGTGCCAGCACTACAACTAATGAAAAACTGTTTTTT. This encodes CASTTTNEKLFF.

The chain combines TRBV7-2 with TRBJ2-2, with D tentatively TRBD1 (5 bases). The germline gives CDR1 SGHTA, CDR2 FQGNSA. This CDR3 is built from 14 residues. Trimming removed 2 bases at V and 1 base at J, with 5 bases between. DNA for the CDR3: TGTGCCAGCAGCTTAACAGGGAACACCGGGGAGCTGTTTTTT. Translation gives CASSLTGNTGELFF.

J is TRBJ1-2 and V is TRBV5-1; TRBD1 might be the D (6 bases). The CDR3 runs 12 residues. Germline V CDR1 and CDR2: SGHRS, YFSETQ. V gave up 0 bases and J gave up 7 bases, with 7 bases separating them. The CDR3 region has the DNA TGCGCCAGCAGCTTGGACAGGGCTGGCTACACCTTC. Translated: CASSLDRAGYTF.

The chain recombines TRBV4-1 with TRBJ2-7; TRBD2 matches 13 bases. The length of the CDR3 is 15 residues. Germline V gives CDR1 MGHRA, CDR2 YSYEKL. V gave up 5 bases and J gave up 2 bases; unmatched junction bases: 3. The CDR3, as DNA: TGCGCCAGCAGCAAAGGACTAGCGGGAGCCTACGAGCAGTACTTC. Translating it yields CASSKGLAGAYEQYF.

CDR3 residues: CASNPRSISGELFF. The CDR3 DNA reads TGTGCCAGTAACCCTAGAAGTATCTCCGGGGAGCTGTTTTTT. This sequence joins TRBV19 and TRBJ2-2; no reliable D call. Looked up from germline, CDR1 is LNHDA and CDR2 is SQIVND (reference sequence). The V gene lost 7 bases and the J gene lost 6 bases, with 15 bases spanning the gap. The CDR3 sequence is 14 residues long.

The chain couples TRBV27 to TRBJ1-5, with a tentative D call TRBD1 (5 bases). The V end lost 7 bases, the J end lost 6 bases, and 19 bases lay between the germline ends. CDR3 size: 15 residues. Per the germline V gene, CDR1 is MNHEY and CDR2 is SMNVEV (reference sequence). This CDR3 is CASNKSPGSLQPQHF. CDR3 DNA: TGTGCCAGCAACAAAAGCCCAGGGTCTCTTCAGCCCCAGCATTTT.

The gene calls are TRBV19 and TRBJ2-2; 11 positions match TRBD2. V was clipped by 3 bases and J by 7 bases; unmatched bases: 10. The CDR3 contains 17 residues. The V gene's germline CDR1 is LNHDA and CDR2 SQIVND (reference sequence). DNA of the CDR3: TGTGCCAGTAGTATTGGGCTAGCGGGAGGACTGGGCGGGGAGCTGTTTTTT. Its translation: CASSIGLAGGLGGELFF.

CDR3 in DNA: TGTGCCAGCAGGAGGGACAGGGGATCGGAGACCCAGTACTTC. Translated: CASRRDRGSETQYF. V and J are TRBV27 and TRBJ2-5; 10 bases are shared with TRBD1. The J segment lost 5 bases and the V segment lost 6 bases, leaving 6 bases of the junction unmatched. The CDR3 length is 14 residues. Germline CDR1 reads MNHEY; CDR2 reads SMNVEV (reference sequence).

V and J are TRBV28 and TRBJ2-4; no reliable D call. CDR3 length: 14 residues. Trimming took 5 bases from V and 2 from J, leaving 10 bases between them. Per germline, CDR1 MDHEN and CDR2 SYDVKM. CDR3 bases: TGTGCCAGCAGTAAGGCGGTTACCAAAAACATTCAGTACTTC. Amino acid sequence: CASSKAVTKNIQYF.

J is TRBJ1-2 and V is TRBV3-1 (or the pseudogene TRBV3-2); D is unclear. Germline V gene sequence: CDR1 LGHDT, CDR2 YNNKEL (reference sequence). CDR3 size: 14 residues. Trimming pared 4 bases from V and 7 bases from J, leaving 16 bases between. The CDR3 coding sequence is TGTGCCAGCAGCCTTCGGGCCCAGGAGGTTGGCTACACCTTC. It codes for CASSLRAQEVGYTF.

The CDR3 reads CASSFQDLNTGELFF. The CDR3 DNA sequence: TGTGCCAGCAGCTTTCAAGACTTGAACACCGGGGAGCTGTTTTTT. The chain uses TRBV7-9 and TRBJ2-2; the D is unclear. Germline CDR1 reads SEHNR; CDR2 reads FQNEAQ (reference sequence). V was clipped by 3 bases and J by 1 base, with 9 bases between them. The CDR3 extends over 15 amino acids.

The chain recombines TRBV19 with TRBJ2-1; 9 bases fit TRBD1. V gave up 5 bases and J gave up 7 bases; unmatched junction bases: 9. CDR3 length: 15 residues. CDR1 and CDR2 from the germline V gene are LNHDA and SQIVND (reference sequence). The DNA for the CDR3 is TGTGCCAGTAGTTACGGGACAGGGCTTCGGAATGAGCAGTTCTTC. It specifies CASSYGTGLRNEQFF.

CDR3 sequence: CAAGGEVNNEKLFF. CDR3 coding DNA: TGTGCCGCGGGGGGGGAGGTAAACAATGAAAAACTGTTTTTT. The chain is built from TRBV3-1 (or the pseudogene TRBV3-2) and TRBJ1-4; TRBD1 might be the D (5 bases). This CDR3 has 14 residues. The V and J ends lost 11 bases and 5 bases respectively, with 18 bases between them. Germline CDR1 and CDR2: LGHDT and YNNKEL (reference sequence).

Details on this clone: This same CDR3 is encoded by further DNA sequences in the sample. The rearrangement links TRBV29-1 to TRBJ2-1; the D gene is possibly TRBD2 (6 bases). This CDR3 contains 13 residues. Germline CDR1 is SQVTM and CDR2 is ANQGSEA. Trimming removed 4 bases at V and 0 bases at J, with 7 bases between. In DNA, the CDR3 is TGCAGCGTTGTCGGGGGCTCCTACAATGAGCAGTTCTTC. Protein sequence: CSVVGGSYNEQFF.

Only a few counts were recorded for this clone. V is TRBV4-2 and J is TRBJ2-3; tentatively, D is TRBD2 (6 bases). Germline V gene data show CDR1 as LGHNA and CDR2 as YNFKEQ. Trimming removed 1 base at V and 0 bases at J, with 11 bases between. CDR3 size: 16 residues. CDR3 sequence reads: CASSQGYGTSTDTQYF. Here the CDR3 DNA reads TGTGCCAGCAGCCAAGGGTACGGGACTAGCACAGATACGCAGTATTTT.

This chain links TRBV19 with TRBJ1-6; no reliable D call. The CDR3 totals 14 residues. Germline CDR1 LNHDA, CDR2 SQIVND (reference sequence). V was shortened by 3 bases and J by 11 bases, with 14 bases between the two germline ends. The CDR3 nucleotides read TGTGCCAGTAGTATTCTTTCCGCAGAGGCACCCCTCCACTTT. Translated, it gives CASSILSAEAPLHF.

V is TRBV19 and J is TRBJ2-7; D is perhaps TRBD2 (5 bases). This CDR3 region has 13 residues. Looked up from germline, CDR1 is LNHDA and CDR2 is SQIVND (reference sequence). Trimming removed 3 bases from V and 3 bases from J, with 9 bases in between. CDR3 region: CASSIAGFYEQYF. In DNA, the CDR3 is TGTGCCAGTAGTATTGCGGGTTTCTACGAGCAGTACTTC.

This clone was seen just once. The chain couples TRBV5-1 to TRBJ1-3; TRBD1 aligns across 7 bases. This CDR3 contains 14 residues. V lost 4 bases, J lost 1 base, and 2 bases stayed unmatched. Per the germline V gene, CDR1 is SGHRS and CDR2 is YFSETQ. Here the CDR3 reads CASSETGSGNTIYF. The CDR3 nucleotides read TGCGCCAGCAGCGAGACAGGGTCTGGAAACACCATATATTTT.

V gene TRBV6-1 combines with J gene TRBJ1-4; D perhaps matches TRBD1 (5 bases). This CDR3 is built from 17 residues. Germline V gene data show CDR1 as MNHNS and CDR2 as SASEGT. V was shortened by 2 bases and J by 0 bases, with 13 bases between the two germline ends. The CDR3 sequence: CASSERDRRATNEKLFF. The CDR3 bases are TGTGCCAGCAGTGAAAGAGACAGAAGGGCAACTAATGAAAAACTGTTTTTT.

This clone was counted between two and nine times. CDR3 amino acids: CASSLLQGASWTEAFF. CDR3 nucleotides: TGTGCCAGCAGTTTACTACAGGGGGCAAGCTGGACTGAAGCTTTCTTT. J is TRBJ1-1 and V is TRBV28, with 9 positions matching TRBD1. The trim removed 2 bases at V and 5 bases at J, leaving 9 bases unmatched. CDR1 is MDHEN, CDR2 SYDVKM, per germline. This CDR3 spans 16 amino acids.

This chain uses TRBV14 with TRBJ2-7; a possible D gene is TRBD2 (6 bases). Germline V CDR1 and CDR2: SGHDN, FVKESK. Trimming left V 4 bases short and J 1 base short, with 8 bases between. The CDR3 is 13 residues long. The CDR3 is CASSLGGSYEQYF. For the CDR3, the DNA is TGTGCCAGCAGCCTGGGGGGTTCCTACGAGCAGTACTTC.

The DNA for the CDR3 is TGTGCCAGCAGCCCTAGGAGGGTGGGGACTGAAGCTTTCTTT. This codes for CASSPRRVGTEAFF. This rearrangement joins TRBV7-8 to TRBJ1-1; D not resolved. The CDR3 sequence is 14 residues long. V dropped 5 bases and J dropped 5 bases, with 15 bases sitting between them. Germline assignment: CDR1 SGHVS and CDR2 FQNEAQ.

The chain combines TRBV9 with TRBJ1-2; a weak D match, TRBD1 (6 bases). The V gene lost 2 bases and the J gene lost 6 bases, with 14 bases spanning the gap. This CDR3 spans 14 amino acids. CDR1 is SGDLS, CDR2 YYNGEE, per germline. Here the CDR3 reads CASSVATGTDGYTF. The CDR3 bases are TGTGCCAGCAGCGTCGCCACAGGGACCGATGGCTACACCTTC.

On this clone: One end of the junction fails to match germline, which may point to a read error. The chain links TRBV4-2 to TRBJ1-2; D is possibly TRBD1 (6 bases). The CDR3 runs to 14 residues. Per the germline V gene, CDR1 is LGHNA and CDR2 is YNFKEQ. CDR3 coding DNA: TGTGCCAGCAGCCAAGATGTCGAGGACCAGGGGAAGGCCTTC. It translates to CASSQDVEDQGKAF.